A selection of T cell receptor beta chains follows, all from one sample in a study of human T cells and chemical hapten exposure. TCRdb reprocessed the RACE reads via MiXCR and lists one record per CDR3 protein. The sample carries more than 75,000 distinct CDR3 sequences, around 8.7% recorded once. Material: whole blood. These TCRs come from a male donor in good health. Some clones in this sample may be carry-over from other donors' samples. The CDR3 runs from the conserved cysteine through the conserved F or W. Each record gives: J gene, V gene, CDR3 protein.

j_gene: TRBJ2-7
v_gene: TRBV20-1
CDR3aa: CSAGGQLYEQYF

j_gene: TRBJ2-7
v_gene: TRBV28
CDR3aa: CASSDSGSYEQYF

j_gene: TRBJ1-4
v_gene: TRBV20-1
CDR3aa: CSAREIGGTTNEKLFF

j_gene: TRBJ2-7
v_gene: TRBV27
CDR3aa: CASSYRAQVASYEQYF

j_gene: TRBJ1-4
v_gene: TRBV7-2
CDR3aa: CASSLRQGGEKLFF

j_gene: TRBJ1-2
v_gene: TRBV10-3
CDR3aa: CAISDERYGYTF

j_gene: TRBJ2-7
v_gene: TRBV5-6
CDR3aa: CASSFGTSDHEQYF

j_gene: TRBJ1-5
v_gene: TRBV12-3/TRBV12-4
CDR3aa: CASSLGSAYQPQHF

j_gene: TRBJ2-6
v_gene: TRBV5-4
CDR3aa: CASSLPGSRSGANVLTF

j_gene: TRBJ2-3
v_gene: TRBV6-5
CDR3aa: CASSYLSGGGADTQYF

j_gene: TRBJ1-1
v_gene: TRBV5-1
CDR3aa: CASSLGQEAFF

j_gene: TRBJ2-7
v_gene: TRBV6-1
CDR3aa: CASSEVGFYEQYF

j_gene: TRBJ2-7
v_gene: TRBV11-2
CDR3aa: CASSFQGPRPYEQYF

j_gene: TRBJ2-7
v_gene: TRBV4-1
CDR3aa: CASSQESPAGGLYEQYF

j_gene: TRBJ1-1
v_gene: TRBV12-5
CDR3aa: CASGFVEGRGRVSEAFF

j_gene: TRBJ1-2
v_gene: TRBV6-1
CDR3aa: CASRDRGSGYGYTF

j_gene: TRBJ2-1
v_gene: TRBV13
CDR3aa: CASSLRGEEGEQFF

j_gene: TRBJ2-7
v_gene: TRBV19
CDR3aa: CASSHLGQGVSYEQYF

j_gene: TRBJ1-1
v_gene: TRBV12-3/TRBV12-4
CDR3aa: CASSSDTNTEAFF

j_gene: TRBJ1-1
v_gene: TRBV5-1
CDR3aa: CASSLVQVGTEAFF